The clone carrying this T cell receptor beta chain was counted only a few times. Antigen specificity is unknown. This entry belongs to a study of a mutant IDH1 vaccine in newly diagnosed glioma. As for the study in general: Vaccines were first given 4-6 weeks after radiotherapy alone, or with temozolomide cycles. Patients got radiotherapy, temozolomide, or both beforehand, and most got both. Whole-study findings and limits: Patients mounted vaccine-induced immune responses in almost 95% of cases.

Clones were sequenced by immunoSEQ multiplex PCR, and TCRdb holds only the in-frame ones, with some missing. The data show 30,000 to 40,000 clones, about four fifths seen once. CDR3 size: 14 residues. V gave up 3 bases and J gave up 2 bases; unmatched junction bases: 5. CDR1 is SQVTM and CDR2 is ANQGSEA in the germline V gene. The time point was: week 5, during vaccination. Doses of 300 ug of mutant IDH1 20-mer peptide were given with topical imiquimod. The starting material was PBMCs, obtained from a glioma patient whose treatment included an IDH1 peptide vaccine. The clonotype originates from a man over 45 with glioma. The chain is built from TRBV29-1 and TRBJ2-3, with 7 bases aligning to TRBD2. This CDR3 reads CSVEASGPTDTQYF. The CDR3 DNA follows: TGCAGCGTTGAGGCTAGCGGTCCCACAGATACGCAGTATTTT.